This T cell receptor (beta chain) was profiled in a study of CD8 T cells in ankylosing spondylitis. Study-wide results and limits: A motif of 7 to 9 highly homologous TCR beta variants was seen as apparently characteristic of ankylosing spondylitis blood.

The CDR3 contains 12 residues. Trimming cost V 1 base and J 5 bases, with 6 bases left between them. Germline V gives CDR1 SGHTA, CDR2 FQGNSA. This clonotype was seen ten or more times. Antigen: not known. Each CDR3 protein is one row after TCRdb ran MiXCR on the 5' RACE reads. Seen here are 450,000 to 550,000 distinct CDR3 sequences, about 5% observed once, and the top ten hold under 4.5%. Sequencing input: blood, either unsorted or a sorted T cell fraction (not recorded which). The genes are TRBV7-2 and TRBJ2-7; D gene ambiguous. This TCR was recovered from a male donor with ankylosing spondylitis. The CDR3 DNA follows: TGTGCCAGCAGCTTAGACAACCACGAGCAGTACTTC. Residues: CASSLDNHEQYF.